The TCR beta chain under discussion was sequenced for a study of T cells in narcolepsy. Only in-frame clones appear in the TCRdb table, and some are missing; sequencing was by immunoSEQ multiplex PCR. This sample has approximately 30,000 clones, with 86% found just once. V was shortened by 4 bases and J by 2 bases, with 4 bases between the two germline ends. Germline V gene lookup returns CDR1 SGHNT and CDR2 YYREEE (reference sequence). This CDR3 spans 12 amino acids. Sequenced material: CD45RA- memory CD4+ T cells from PBMCs. This TCR was recovered from a human donor with narcolepsy. V is TRBV5-4 and J is TRBJ1-3; D is unresolved. The CDR3 DNA reads TGTGCCAGCAGCACACCTGGAAACACCATATATTTT. The encoded protein is CASSTPGNTIYF.